This paragraph covers one T cell receptor beta chain sequence. Its specificity is unknown. This entry is derived from a study of cytomegalovirus exposure and HLA in healthy donors. Study overall: A preliminary data release comprised tens of millions of unique TCRs obtained from HLA-typed donors.

PCR involved 60 Vbeta and 13 Jbeta primers. Authors' data handling: The count from a later analysis was tens of millions of unique TCR beta chains, some 10 million of them shared. Generated by immunoSEQ multiplex PCR, the TCRdb table keeps only in-frame clones and is missing some. The DNA was the basis for D and trimming; V, J and clone size are from that table. The sample includes 30,000 to 45,000 clones, around 53% of them seen just once. Notes on the study in general: In the analysis, some V segments, TRBV6-2 and TRBV6-3 included, were excluded as indistinguishable. Clonal expansion, a later analysis showed, was greater in HLA-associated TCR beta chains than in equally common others.

V lost 3 bases and J lost 3; bases outside the gene matches: 8. CDR1 LNHDA and CDR2 SQIVND come from the germline V gene (reference sequence). This CDR3 spans 15 amino acids. This TCR was recovered from a middle-aged woman in good health and CMV-seropositive. This sequence joins TRBV19 and TRBJ2-7; 7 bases are a match to TRBD1. What was sequenced was PBMCs. CDR3 nucleotide sequence: TGTGCCAGTAGTATTAGGGACAGCCCCTACTACGAGCAGTACTTC. Translation gives CASSIRDSPYYEQYF.